Each of the 22 T cell receptor beta chains below was sequenced from the same sample in a study of T cell responses to AZD1222 COVID-19 vaccine. The protocol was immunoSEQ multiplex PCR, while the TCRdb copy is restricted to in-frame clones and leaves out a portion. Of around 150,000 clones in the sample, roughly 94% were seen once. The starting material was peripheral blood, obtained on day 0 of AZD1222 vaccination. The receptors stem from an adult in good health.

This clone showed up just once. This chain joins TRBV7-9 and TRBJ1-2; D gene uncertain. The CDR3 totals 13 residues. CDR1 and CDR2 from the germline V gene are SEHNR and FQNEAQ (reference sequence). The V end lost 1 base, the J end lost 3 bases, and 6 bases lay between the germline ends. This CDR3 is CASSLGTYYGYTF. CDR3 in DNA: TGTGCCAGCAGCTTAGGGACCTACTATGGCTACACCTTC.

This chain links TRBV9 with TRBJ2-3; perhaps TRBD2 as D (6 bases). The length of the CDR3 is 14 residues. Trimming took off 0 bases at V and 7 bases at J, with 12 bases between the two ends. Germline V gene sequence: CDR1 SGDLS, CDR2 YYNGEE. The CDR3 DNA sequence: TGTGCCAGCAGCGTAGATTCCCTAGCGCATACGCAGTATTTT. Its translation: CASSVDSLAHTQYF.

The chain uses TRBV7-9 and TRBJ1-1; TRBD1 might be the D (5 bases). The CDR3 has 15 residues. Trimming stripped 5 bases from V and 1 base from J, with 14 bases between. CDR1 is SEHNR, CDR2 FQNEAQ, per germline (reference sequence). The CDR3 is CASSPGPAKNTEAFF. The CDR3 DNA reads TGTGCCAGCAGCCCGGGACCAGCTAAGAACACTGAAGCTTTCTTT.

The chain has TRBV30 and TRBJ1-3; 8 nucleotides align to TRBD1. The CDR3 covers 14 residues. CDR1 and CDR2 (germline): GTSNPN, SVGIG (reference sequence). J was trimmed by 7 bases and V by 3 bases; bases with no gene match: 8. The CDR3 sequence: CAWRVGQGTNTIYF. In DNA, the CDR3 is TGTGCCTGGAGGGTCGGACAGGGAACGAACACCATATATTTT.

The chain recombines TRBV28 with TRBJ1-5; TRBD1 matches 8 bases. Germline V gene lookup returns CDR1 MDHEN and CDR2 SYDVKM. The CDR3 runs 15 residues. V gave up 4 bases and J gave up 2 bases; unmatched junction bases: 4. The DNA of the CDR3 is TGTGCCAGCAGTTCCAGGGGGCGCGGCAATCAGCCCCAGCATTTT. Translating it yields CASSSRGRGNQPQHF.

This sequence joins TRBV27 and TRBJ1-1; the D is unclear. Germline V lookup: CDR1 MNHEY, CDR2 SMNVEV (reference sequence). V was shortened by 6 bases and J by 3 bases, with 8 bases between the two germline ends. This CDR3 is built from 12 residues. The CDR3 region has the DNA TGTGCCAGCAGGACCTCGTACACTGAAGCTTTCTTT. Translation: CASRTSYTEAFF.

This clone was seen a few times. This sample includes further DNA sequences coding for the same CDR3. The genes are TRBV5-1 and TRBJ1-1; no clear D gene. This CDR3 has 13 residues. V was clipped by 0 bases and J by 1 base, with 4 bases between them. Germline lookup yields CDR1 SGHRS and CDR2 YFSETQ. CDR3 nucleotide sequence: TGCGCCAGCAGCTTGGACAGGAACACTGAAGCTTTCTTT. As protein: CASSLDRNTEAFF.

The J gene is TRBJ1-6, the V gene TRBV15; D unresolved. The CDR3 covers 18 residues. Germline CDR1 LNHNV, CDR2 YYDKDF (reference sequence). Trimming took 3 bases from V and 5 from J, leaving 20 bases between them. The chain's CDR3 is CATSSGVGWAPNNSPLHF. The CDR3 DNA sequence: TGTGCCACCAGCAGTGGTGTGGGATGGGCCCCCAATAATTCACCCCTCCACTTT.

This chain connects TRBV13 to TRBJ2-1, with D possibly being TRBD2 (6 bases). The CDR3 loop spans 15 amino acids. Looked up from germline, CDR1 is PRHDT and CDR2 is FYEKMQ (reference sequence). Trimming removed 2 bases at V and 8 bases at J, with 16 bases between. CDR3 in DNA: TGTGCCAGCAGCTTATCACCTAGCCGGGGGTATGAGCAGTTCTTC. Translated, it gives CASSLSPSRGYEQFF.

This chain joins TRBV19 and TRBJ1-5; D not certain. Trimming pared 2 bases from V and 10 bases from J, leaving 9 bases between. Germline assignment: CDR1 LNHDA and CDR2 SQIVND (reference sequence). This CDR3 contains 12 residues. In DNA, the CDR3 is TGTGCCAGTAGTATATCCCAGGCTCCCCAGCATTTT. It encodes CASSISQAPQHF. The full variable domain, in which reference TRBV19 and TRBJ1-5 provide the parts outside the CDR3, is DGGITQSPKYLFRKEGQNVTLSCEQNLNHDAMYWYRQDPGQGLRLIYYSQIVNDFQKGDIAEGYSVSREKKESFPLTVTSAQKNPTAFYLCASSISQAPQHFGDGTRLSIL.

This clone has only one observation. The V and J genes are TRBV10-3 and TRBJ2-7, with a weak D call TRBD1 (5 bases). This CDR3 is built from 12 residues. The germline V gene encodes CDR1 ENHRY and CDR2 SYGVKD. V dropped 7 bases and J dropped 0 bases, with 7 bases sitting between them. CDR3: CAIKDSSYEQYF. In DNA, the CDR3 is TGTGCCATCAAAGACAGCTCCTACGAGCAGTACTTC.

The chain uses TRBV5-1 and TRBJ1-2, with D possibly matching TRBD1 (5 bases). Germline loops: CDR1 SGHRS, CDR2 YFSETQ. The V end lost 0 bases, the J end lost 0 bases, and 9 bases lay between the germline ends. The CDR3 loop spans 15 amino acids. CDR3 nucleotide sequence: TGCGCCAGCAGCTTGGATGGACAACCTAACTATGGCTACACCTTC. This codes for CASSLDGQPNYGYTF.

The V call is TRBV15, the J call TRBJ2-7, with TRBD1 matching over 8 bases. The length of the CDR3 is 16 residues. Germline CDR1 LNHNV, CDR2 YYDKDF (reference sequence). V shed 0 bases and J 5 bases; nucleotides not matched to a gene: 9. The CDR3, as DNA: TGTGCCACCAGCAGAGAGGCCCGGACAGGGAAAAACGAGCAGTACTTC. It specifies CATSREARTGKNEQYF.

V is TRBV20-1 and J is TRBJ2-3; D unclear. Between the trimmed V and J ends, which lost 5 bases and 5 bases, there was a span of 5 bases. This CDR3 has 10 amino acids. Germline V gene sequence: CDR1 DFQATT, CDR2 SNEGSKA (reference sequence). This CDR3 is CSAEKDTQYF. The CDR3 DNA is TGCAGTGCTGAGAAAGATACGCAGTATTTT.

CDR3 sequence: CASTRAGVGAGELFF. The CDR3 DNA sequence: TGTGCCAGCACCCGAGCGGGAGTCGGAGCCGGGGAGCTGTTTTTT. The chain has TRBV7-8 and TRBJ2-2; 8 nucleotides align to TRBD2. The junction had 10 bases not matched to a gene; V was cut back by 7 bases and J by 6 bases. The CDR3 totals 15 residues. Germline CDR1 reads SGHVS; CDR2 reads FQNEAQ.

The chain couples TRBV2 to TRBJ2-3; TRBD2 matches at 7 bases. The CDR3 totals 13 residues. Germline trimming cut 8 bases from V and 2 bases from J; bases unmatched to any gene: 4. CDR1 and CDR2 (germline): SNHLY, FYNNEI. CDR3 sequence (DNA): TGTGCCAGCCGGACTAGATTCACAGATACGCAGTATTTT. It specifies CASRTRFTDTQYF.

In the case of this clone: The sample holds other DNA sequences that translate to the same CDR3. The chain has TRBV3-1 (or the pseudogene TRBV3-2) and TRBJ1-1; unclear D gene. The CDR3 sequence is 13 residues long. Trimming left V 1 base short and J 1 base short, with 4 bases between. CDR1 LGHDT and CDR2 YNNKEL come from the germline V gene (reference sequence). DNA for the CDR3: TGTGCCAGCAGCCAAGGCCAGAACACTGAAGCTTTCTTT. This sequence encodes CASSQGQNTEAFF.

This chain joins TRBV24-1 and TRBJ1-1, with 7 bases lining up with TRBD1. V trimming: 7 bases; J trimming: 1 base; junction bases outside the gene matches: 5. The CDR3 extends over 14 amino acids. Per the germline V gene, CDR1 is KGHDR and CDR2 is SFDVKD. Here the CDR3 reads CATRPGGENTEAFF. The CDR3 bases are TGTGCCACCAGACCAGGGGGAGAGAACACTGAAGCTTTCTTT.

This clone was seen more than once but under ten times. V and J are TRBV3-1 (or the pseudogene TRBV3-2) and TRBJ2-1; a possible D gene is TRBD2 (5 bases). Germline lookup yields CDR1 LGHDT and CDR2 YNNKEL (reference sequence). Trimming took off 5 bases at V and 8 bases at J, with 16 bases between the two ends. The CDR3 contains 14 residues. The chain's CDR3 is CASSWRVGRDEQFF. In DNA, the CDR3 is TGTGCCAGCAGCTGGCGGGTAGGGCGGGATGAGCAGTTCTTC.

The chain is built from TRBV7-8 and TRBJ2-5, with D tentatively TRBD2 (5 bases). Germline loops: CDR1 SGHVS, CDR2 FQNEAQ. There are 15 residues in the CDR3. V was cut by 5 bases and J by 1 base, with 14 bases left in between. In nucleotides, the CDR3 is TGTGCCAGCAGCAGGGTGGGAGCGGTCCAAGAGACCCAGTACTTC. Its translation: CASSRVGAVQETQYF.

V usage is TRBV18 and J usage is TRBJ2-7, with 8 bases matching TRBD1. CDR3 length: 12 residues. Germline values: CDR1 KGHSH, CDR2 LQKENI. Trimming cost V 4 bases and J 6 bases; bases outside gene matches: 2. The CDR3 DNA is TGTGCCAGCTCACGACAGGGGTTCGAGCAGTACTTC. This codes for CASSRQGFEQYF.

This sequence joins TRBV11-2 and TRBJ1-1; D gene uncertain. Germline loops: CDR1 SGHAT, CDR2 FQNNGV. The CDR3 spans 13 residues. V was shortened by 0 bases and J by 2 bases, with 4 bases between the two germline ends. In nucleotides, the CDR3 is TGTGCCAGCAGCTTAGATCGAAACACTGAAGCTTTCTTT. It yields the protein CASSLDRNTEAFF.